This T cell receptor beta chain was sequenced in a study of blood T cell repertoires in COVID-19. This CDR3 is 14 amino acids long. V was shortened by 5 bases and J by 3 bases, with 8 bases between the two germline ends. Per germline, CDR1 SGHDN and CDR2 FVKESK. Sequencing used immunoSEQ multiplex PCR; TCRdb keeps in-frame clones, though not all of them. Of 190,000 or so clones in the sample, about 86% were seen once. Sequenced sample: peripheral blood. The chain employs TRBV14 and TRBJ2-6, with D hard to call. The receptor comes from a woman in her late teens or twenties who had recovered from COVID-19. The DNA for the CDR3 is TGTGCCAGCAGCGGTAGTTTTGGGGCCAACGTCCTGACTTTC. It translates to CASSGSFGANVLTF.